The present entry profiles one T cell receptor beta chain with its context. Antigen unknown. The data belong to a study of chemoradiotherapy in HPV16-positive cancers. Repertoires were generated with immunoSEQ multiplex PCR, while TCRdb's copy carries only in-frame clones and drops some. This table has under 15,000 clones, about three quarters appearing once. Repertoires were sampled repeatedly during chemoradiotherapy. Regarding the study as a whole: During treatment, candidate HPV-specific clones and E7-related motifs expanded in tumor. For HPV16-positive patients, expanding HPV-responsive T cells associated with longer recurrence-free survival.

The CDR3 has 11 amino acids. With 5 bases removed from V and 14 bases from J, the gap between germline ends came to 10 bases. Looked up from germline, CDR1 is SGHVS and CDR2 is FQNEAQ. This specimen was taken from a patient who underwent chemoradiotherapy. The gene calls are TRBV7-8 and TRBJ1-6, with D unclear. The receptor was derived from a human donor with HPV-associated anogenital cancer. This CDR3 reads CASSPSNTLHF. The CDR3 nucleotides are TGTGCCAGCAGCCCTTCGAACACCCTCCACTTT.